This T cell receptor beta chain was captured by sequencing in a study of shared clonotypes between healthy human individuals. The table came from immunoSEQ multiplex PCR; TCRdb's copy has only in-frame clones and leaves some out. The data hold about 690,000 clones, with less than 95% observed a single time. Worth noting for this clone: As yet, its antigen is unknown.

Broader study findings: Generally, naive subsets came out with larger estimated richness than memory subsets.

The V segment lost 4 bases and the J segment 5 bases; nucleotides outside the gene matches: 3. Per germline, CDR1 MNHNY and CDR2 SVGAGI (reference sequence). This CDR3 comprises 14 residues. This clonotype was obtained from a young man in good health. Some clones in this sample may be carry-over from other donors' samples. The sequenced sample was memory CD8+ T cells from PBMCs. Subset defined: CD45RO+ cells pooled with CCR7-negative TemRA cells. This rearrangement joins TRBV6-6 to TRBJ2-5; 11 nucleotides line up with TRBD2. The CDR3 loop is CASSLAGGEETQYF. The CDR3, as DNA: TGTGCCAGCAGTTTAGCGGGAGGGGAGGAGACCCAGTACTTC.